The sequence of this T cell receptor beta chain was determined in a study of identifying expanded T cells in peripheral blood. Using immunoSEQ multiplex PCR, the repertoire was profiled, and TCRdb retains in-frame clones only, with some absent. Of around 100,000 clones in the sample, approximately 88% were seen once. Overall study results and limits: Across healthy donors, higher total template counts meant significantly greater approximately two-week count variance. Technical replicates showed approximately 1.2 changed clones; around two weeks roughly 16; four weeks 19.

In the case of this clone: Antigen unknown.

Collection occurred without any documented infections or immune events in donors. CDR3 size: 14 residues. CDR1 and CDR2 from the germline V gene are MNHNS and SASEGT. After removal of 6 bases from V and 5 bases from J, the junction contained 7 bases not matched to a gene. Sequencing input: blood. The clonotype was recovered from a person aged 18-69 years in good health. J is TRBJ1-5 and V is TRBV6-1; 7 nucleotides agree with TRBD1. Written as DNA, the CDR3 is TGTGCCAGCAGACGCAGGGGGGATCATCAGCCCCAGCATTTT. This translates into CASRRRGDHQPQHF.